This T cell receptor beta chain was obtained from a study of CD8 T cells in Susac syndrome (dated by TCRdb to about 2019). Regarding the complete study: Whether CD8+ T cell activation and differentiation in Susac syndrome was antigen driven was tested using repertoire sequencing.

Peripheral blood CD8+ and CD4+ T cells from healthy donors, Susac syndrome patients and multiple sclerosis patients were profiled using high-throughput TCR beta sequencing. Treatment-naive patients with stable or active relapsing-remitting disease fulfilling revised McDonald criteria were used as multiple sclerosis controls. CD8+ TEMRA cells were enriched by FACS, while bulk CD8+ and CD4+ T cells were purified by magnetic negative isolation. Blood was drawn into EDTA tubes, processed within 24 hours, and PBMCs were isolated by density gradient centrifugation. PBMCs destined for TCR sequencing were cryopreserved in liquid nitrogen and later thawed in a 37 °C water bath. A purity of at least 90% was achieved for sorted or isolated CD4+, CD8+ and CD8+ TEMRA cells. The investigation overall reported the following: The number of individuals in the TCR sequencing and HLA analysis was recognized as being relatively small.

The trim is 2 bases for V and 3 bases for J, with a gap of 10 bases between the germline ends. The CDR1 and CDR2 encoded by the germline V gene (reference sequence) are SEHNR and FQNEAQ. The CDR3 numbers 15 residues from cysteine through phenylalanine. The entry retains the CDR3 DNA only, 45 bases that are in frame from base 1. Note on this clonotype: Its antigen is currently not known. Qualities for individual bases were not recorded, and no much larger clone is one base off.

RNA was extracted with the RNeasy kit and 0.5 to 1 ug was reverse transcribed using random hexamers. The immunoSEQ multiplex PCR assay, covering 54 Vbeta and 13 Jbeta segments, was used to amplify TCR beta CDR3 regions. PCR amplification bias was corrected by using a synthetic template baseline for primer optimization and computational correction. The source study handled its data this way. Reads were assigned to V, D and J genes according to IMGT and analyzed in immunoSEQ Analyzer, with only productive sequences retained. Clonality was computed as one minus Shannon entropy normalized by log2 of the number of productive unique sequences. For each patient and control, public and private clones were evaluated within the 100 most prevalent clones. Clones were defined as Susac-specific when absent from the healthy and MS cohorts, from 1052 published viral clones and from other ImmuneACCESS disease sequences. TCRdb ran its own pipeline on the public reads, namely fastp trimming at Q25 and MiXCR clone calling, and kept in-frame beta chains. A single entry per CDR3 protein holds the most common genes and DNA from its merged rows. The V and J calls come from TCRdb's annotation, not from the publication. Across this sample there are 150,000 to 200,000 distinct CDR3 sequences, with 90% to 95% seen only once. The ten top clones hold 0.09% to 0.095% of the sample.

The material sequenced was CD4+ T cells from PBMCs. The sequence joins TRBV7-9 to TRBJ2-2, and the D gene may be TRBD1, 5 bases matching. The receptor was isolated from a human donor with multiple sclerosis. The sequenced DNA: TGTGCCAGCAGCTTAACGGACACCTACACCGGGGAGCTGTTTTTT. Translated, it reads CASSLTDTYTGELFF.